This T cell receptor beta chain came from a study of post-analysis software for immune sequencing data (dated by TCRdb to about 2015). About the full investigation: Relapsing-remitting, secondary progressive and progressive-relapsing multiple sclerosis were recorded as disease courses, and subtype annotation was lacking for some patients. The patient repertoires were compared against 11 previously published healthy control repertoires obtained from donors aged roughly 6 to 28 years. A subset of samples was prepared in parallel using single-end sample barcoding, then pooled and co-amplified after Illumina adapter ligation.

Broad study findings and their caveats: Significantly lower normalized Chao1 diversity was found in multiple sclerosis patients than in controls, suggesting substantial peripheral T-cell clonal expansion. The multiple sclerosis patient group was slightly younger than the control group. When samples were clustered directly using the F measure, samples prepared in the same batch co-clustered strongly, which prompted a batch-effect correction. Patients showed significantly higher frequencies than controls for a few TRBV segments, among them TRBV5-6, TRBV5-1 and TRBV20-1.

The germline ends are 24 bases apart after V is trimmed by 5 bases and J by 11 bases. CDR3 length: 14 amino acids, cysteine to phenylalanine. The retained sequence is limited to the CDR3, 42 bases, with the frame set at the first base. In the germline V gene (reference sequence), CDR1 corresponds to DFQATT and CDR2 to SNEGSKA. To demonstrate the VDJtools post-analysis software, TCR beta repertoires were profiled from the peripheral blood of roughly 14 young patients with multiple sclerosis. The patients with multiple sclerosis were children and adolescents between 6 and 15 years of age. Libraries were prepared through PCR. For sequencing, an Illumina HiSeq 2500 was employed. To reduce PCR and sequencing biases, unique molecular identifiers were incorporated into the TCR beta cDNA libraries. Every 1 to 10 million input T cells yielded approximately 500,000 cDNA molecules, meaning each molecule approximated one T cell. The patient libraries were prepared and sequenced using the same protocol as the earlier healthy control dataset. Within a given batch, samples were prepared together, multiplexed and sequenced on the same HiSeq lane. For the original study's pipeline: MIGEC was used to process the raw barcoded reads, and molecular identifier groups with only a single read were discarded before consensus assembly and CDR3 extraction. VDJtools was used for post-analysis of the clonotype tables, and diversity was normalized by down-sampling every dataset to the size of the smallest sample. Repertoire overlap clustering matched CDR3 amino acid but not nucleotide sequences to correct batch-related cross-sample contamination. TCRdb reanalyzed the raw reads on its own, using fastp at Q25 for trimming and MiXCR for clone calling, and kept in-frame beta chains. Merged by CDR3 protein, the rows form single entries marked with the most common genes and DNA. TCRdb, not the authors, supplied the V and J calls. The sample data list hundreds of thousands of distinct CDR3 sequences, and roughly 29% of these were observed just once. Together, the top ten hold around 0.6% of the sample.

Regarding this clonotype: Its cognate antigen has yet to be identified. Base-call qualities are not available, and no considerably larger clone is one nucleotide away.

This sequence originates from a girl aged 5-17 years with multiple sclerosis. The chain employs TRBV20-1 and TRBJ2-5, with the D segment identity uncertain. The material sequenced was blood. CDR3 loop: CSALTPYGFYKQYF. The DNA sequence is as follows: TGCAGTGCTCTGACCCCCTACGGGTTTTACAAGCAGTACTTC.